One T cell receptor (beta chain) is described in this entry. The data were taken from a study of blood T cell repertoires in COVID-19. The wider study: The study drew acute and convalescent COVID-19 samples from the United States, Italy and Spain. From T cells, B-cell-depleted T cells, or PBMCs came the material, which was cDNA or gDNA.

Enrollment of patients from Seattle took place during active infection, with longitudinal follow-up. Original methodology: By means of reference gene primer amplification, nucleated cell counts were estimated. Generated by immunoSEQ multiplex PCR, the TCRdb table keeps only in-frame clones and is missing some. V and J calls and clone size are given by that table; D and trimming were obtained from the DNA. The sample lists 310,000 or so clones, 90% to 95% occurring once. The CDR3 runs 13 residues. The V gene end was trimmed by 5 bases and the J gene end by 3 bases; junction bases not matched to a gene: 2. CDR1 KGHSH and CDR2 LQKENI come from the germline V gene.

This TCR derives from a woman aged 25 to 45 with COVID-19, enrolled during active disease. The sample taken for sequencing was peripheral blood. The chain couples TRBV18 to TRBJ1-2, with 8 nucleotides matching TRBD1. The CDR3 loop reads CASSTDRDYGYTF. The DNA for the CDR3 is TGTGCCAGCTCAACGGACAGGGACTATGGCTACACCTTC.